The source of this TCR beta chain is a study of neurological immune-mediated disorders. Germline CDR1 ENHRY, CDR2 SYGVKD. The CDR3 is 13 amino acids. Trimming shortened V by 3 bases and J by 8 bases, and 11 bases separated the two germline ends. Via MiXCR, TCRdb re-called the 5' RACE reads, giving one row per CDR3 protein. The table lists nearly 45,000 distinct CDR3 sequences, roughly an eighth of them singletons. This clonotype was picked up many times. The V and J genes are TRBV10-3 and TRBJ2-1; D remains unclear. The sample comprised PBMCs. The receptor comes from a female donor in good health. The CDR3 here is CAISDGPFDEQFF. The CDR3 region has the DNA TGTGCCATCAGTGATGGCCCCTTCGATGAGCAGTTCTTC.